Following are 23 T cell receptor beta chains from one sample sequenced in a study of cytomegalovirus exposure and HLA in healthy donors. Use of 60 Vbeta and 13 Jbeta primers characterized the PCR. Sequencing used immunoSEQ multiplex PCR; TCRdb keeps in-frame clones, though not all of them. This sample has about 130,000 clones, with 80% to 85% found just once. Sequenced: PBMCs. These receptors were collected from a human donor in good health.

This clone was recorded once. The chain employs TRBV19 and TRBJ1-3, with TRBD1 matching over 9 bases. The germline V gene has CDR1 LNHDA and CDR2 SQIVND (reference sequence). The J segment lost 4 bases and the V segment lost 10 bases, leaving 5 bases of the junction unmatched. This CDR3 is built from 13 residues. The CDR3 sequence is CATGQGYGNTIYF. CDR3 nucleotides: TGTGCCACCGGACAGGGGTACGGAAACACCATATATTTT.

In regard to this clone: This same CDR3 is encoded by further DNA sequences in the sample. The V call is TRBV6-6, the J call TRBJ1-6, with 9 bases fitting TRBD1. J gave up 7 bases and V 10 bases, and 8 bases lay outside the gene matches. CDR1 is MNHNY, CDR2 SVGAGI, per germline (reference sequence). The CDR3 loop spans 14 amino acids. The CDR3 DNA follows: TGTGCCATCCAGGCCGGGACAGGGAATTCACCCCTCCACTTT. It codes for CAIQAGTGNSPLHF.

The rearrangement joins TRBV6-1 to TRBJ2-4; TRBD2 aligns across 8 bases. CDR3 length: 13 amino acids. Germline CDR1 and CDR2: MNHNS and SASEGT. V dropped 8 bases and J dropped 1; count of bases not matched to a gene: 1. The CDR3 DNA follows: TGTGCCAGCCCGGGGGGGGCCAAAAACATTCAGTACTTC. This codes for CASPGGAKNIQYF.

This chain links TRBV5-8 with TRBJ1-3, with a weak D call TRBD1 (5 bases). CDR3 size: 15 residues. Germline CDR1 reads SGHTS; CDR2 reads YDEGEE. V shed 2 bases and J shed 4 bases, with 13 bases lying between them. CDR3 region: CASSLGRDTGNTIYF. The CDR3 nucleotides read TGTGCCAGCAGCTTAGGCAGGGATACAGGAAACACCATATATTTT.

The sample holds a few counts of this clone. Written as DNA, the CDR3 is TGTGCCACCAGCAGAACCGGGACAGGAAATTCACCCCTCCACTTT. Translation gives CATSRTGTGNSPLHF. The chain employs TRBV15 and TRBJ1-6, with 8 positions matching TRBD1. The CDR3 sequence is 15 residues long. The V gene end was trimmed by 2 bases and the J gene end by 7 bases; junction bases not matched to a gene: 4. Germline V CDR1 and CDR2: LNHNV, YYDKDF (reference sequence).

V gene TRBV6-6 combines with J gene TRBJ2-1, with a possible D match to TRBD2 (5 bases). The ends were cut back, 5 bases at V and 10 bases at J, with 21 bases in the middle. The CDR3 spans 15 residues. Germline V gene sequence: CDR1 MNHNY, CDR2 SVGAGI (reference sequence). DNA of the CDR3: TGTGCCAGCAGTGAGATATCCCCCCGGGCGGGCGAGCAGTTCTTC. Amino acid sequence: CASSEISPRAGEQFF.

The V and J genes are TRBV10-1 and TRBJ2-1; 7 bases fit TRBD2. Looked up from germline, CDR1 is WNHNN and CDR2 is SYGVQD (reference sequence). The CDR3 contains 14 residues. V shed 5 bases, J shed 8 bases, and the junction held 9 bases outside the gene matches. DNA for the CDR3: TGCGCCAGCAGTAGCGGGGAGGCAATCTATGAGCAGTTCTTC. Encoded protein: CASSSGEAIYEQFF.

V and J are TRBV27 and TRBJ1-1, with no clear D. This CDR3 region has 11 residues. CDR1 MNHEY and CDR2 SMNVEV come from the germline V gene (reference sequence). The V gene lost 4 bases and the J gene lost 8 bases, with 8 bases spanning the gap. CDR3 loop: CASSSGGEAFF. As DNA, the CDR3 is TGTGCCAGCAGTTCGGGAGGGGAAGCTTTCTTT.

The CDR3 DNA is TGTGCCAGCATCCAGAAGGGACTATCCTATGGCTACACCTTC. Its protein is CASIQKGLSYGYTF. This chain joins TRBV6-5 and TRBJ1-2; possible D gene TRBD1, 5 bases. Trimming cost V 7 bases and J 4 bases, with 16 bases left between them. Germline loops: CDR1 MNHEY, CDR2 SVGAGI. This CDR3 contains 14 residues.

V gene TRBV27 combines with J gene TRBJ1-4; D gene unclear. Deletions cut 7 bases from V and 1 base from J, with 7 bases between. The CDR3 is 13 amino acids. CDR1 MNHEY and CDR2 SMNVEV come from the germline V gene (reference sequence). CDR3 loop: CASTRVTNEKLFF. The CDR3 bases are TGTGCCAGCACCCGGGTAACTAATGAAAAACTGTTTTTT.

The genes are TRBV4-3 and TRBJ1-2, with no clear D. V lost 1 base to trimming and J lost 3 bases, with 12 bases between them. The CDR3 is 15 residues long. Germline CDR1 reads LGHNA; CDR2 reads YSLEER. Here the CDR3 DNA reads TGCGCCAGCAGCCAAGGTCTTATTCGGTACTATGGCTACACCTTC. Translation gives CASSQGLIRYYGYTF.

The chain uses TRBV19 and TRBJ2-1; no firm D call. CDR3 length: 14 amino acids. Germline V CDR1 and CDR2: LNHDA, SQIVND (reference sequence). V was clipped by 9 bases and J by 2 bases, with 14 bases between them. The CDR3 sequence: CASSDGPTYNEQFF. CDR3 nucleotide sequence: TGTGCCAGCTCGGATGGGCCTACCTACAATGAGCAGTTCTTC.

This clone was observed a single time. CDR3 amino acids: CASSPRQENYGYTF. CDR3 bases: TGTGCCAGTAGTCCACGACAGGAAAACTATGGCTACACCTTC. V and J are TRBV19 and TRBJ1-2; possible D gene TRBD1, 6 bases. This CDR3 is 14 amino acids long. Per the germline V gene, CDR1 is LNHDA and CDR2 is SQIVND (reference sequence). The V gene lost 5 bases and the J gene lost 2 bases, with 12 bases spanning the gap.

The chain links TRBV6-1 to TRBJ2-3; D remains ambiguous. The length of the CDR3 is 12 residues. CDR1 is MNHNS and CDR2 is SASEGT in the germline V gene. V shed 8 bases and J shed 2 bases, with 8 bases lying between them. The CDR3 loop is CASALDTDTQYF. CDR3 DNA sequence: TGTGCCAGCGCCCTAGACACAGATACGCAGTATTTT.

The rearrangement joins TRBV7-2 to TRBJ2-3; TRBD2 matches 12 bases. J was trimmed by 5 bases and V by 1 base; bases with no gene match: 7. Germline CDR1 is SGHTA and CDR2 is FQGNSA. There are 17 residues in the CDR3. The CDR3 sequence: CASSLGASGGAVDTQYF. DNA for the CDR3: TGTGCCAGCAGCTTAGGGGCTAGCGGGGGGGCAGTAGATACGCAGTATTTT. The variable domain in full, with the rest retrieved from reference TRBV7-2 and TRBJ2-3, is GAGVSQSPSNKVTEKGKDVELRCDPISGHTALYWYRQSLGQGLEFLIYFQGNSAPDKSGLPSDRFSAERTGGSVSTLTIQRTQQEDSAVYLCASSLGASGGAVDTQYFGPGTRLTVL.

This rearrangement joins TRBV27 to TRBJ2-3, with D maybe TRBD2 (5 bases). Per germline, CDR1 MNHEY and CDR2 SMNVEV (reference sequence). Trimming pared 5 bases from V and 2 bases from J, leaving 14 bases between. CDR3 length: 15 amino acids. The CDR3 sequence: CASSPRPDFTDTQYF. The CDR3 bases are TGTGCCAGCAGTCCGCGCCCGGACTTCACAGATACGCAGTATTTT.

This clone was observed a handful of times. The chain uses TRBV29-1 and TRBJ1-2; 8 positions agree with TRBD1. With 7 bases clipped from V and 8 bases from J, the junction kept 6 bases outside the gene matches. This CDR3 comprises 11 residues. Germline lookup yields CDR1 SQVTM and CDR2 ANQGSEA. The CDR3 bases are TGCAGCGGTGGACAGGGAGGGGGCTACACCTTC. Amino acid sequence: CSGGQGGGYTF.

On this clone itself: This same CDR3 is encoded by further DNA sequences in the sample. CDR3 nucleotide sequence: TGTGCCAGCAGCGAGGGACTAGCAGGTGAGCAGTTCTTC. Amino acids: CASSEGLAGEQFF. The V and J genes are TRBV6-4 and TRBJ2-1, with 9 nucleotides matching TRBD2. Germline CDR1 is MRHNA and CDR2 is SNTAGT. The CDR3 sequence is 13 residues long. The junction had 6 bases not matched to a gene; V was cut back by 6 bases and J by 9 bases.

Here the CDR3 reads CASSLSQGGGGYTF. CDR3 nucleotides: TGTGCCAGCAGTTTATCCCAGGGGGGCGGTGGCTACACCTTC. This sequence joins TRBV28 and TRBJ1-2; 7 nucleotides match TRBD1. The germline CDR1 and CDR2 sequences are MDHEN and SYDVKM. CDR3 length equals 14 residues. V was clipped by 1 base and J by 7 bases; unmatched bases: 6.

V and J are TRBV7-9 and TRBJ2-5, with 9 nucleotides matching TRBD1. The CDR3 has 15 amino acids. The V and J ends lost 5 bases and 5 bases, in that order; junction bases with no gene match: 9. Germline V lookup: CDR1 SEHNR, CDR2 FQNEAQ (reference sequence). The CDR3 reads CASSDTGGPRETQYF. The CDR3 DNA reads as TGTGCCAGCAGCGATACAGGGGGCCCAAGGGAGACCCAGTACTTC.

The rearrangement joins TRBV6-5 to TRBJ1-2; TRBD1 aligns across 7 bases. J lost 4 bases, V lost 5 bases, and 7 bases had no gene match. CDR1 and CDR2 from the germline V gene are MNHEY and SVGAGI. The CDR3 totals 14 residues. The CDR3 DNA follows: TGTGCCAGCAGTGAAAGGGACAGCTTCTATGGCTACACCTTC. Residues: CASSERDSFYGYTF.

This chain links TRBV27 with TRBJ1-1; perhaps TRBD1 as D (5 bases). CDR3 length: 13 amino acids. Trimming removed 5 bases from V and 5 bases from J, with 12 bases in between. CDR1 and CDR2 (germline): MNHEY, SMNVEV (reference sequence). The DNA of the CDR3 is TGTGCCAGCAGTCACCTGGGGGGGACTGAAGCTTTCTTT. Residues: CASSHLGGTEAFF.

V usage is TRBV19 and J usage is TRBJ1-2; 7 bases map to TRBD1. Trimming cost V 4 bases and J 4 bases; bases outside gene matches: 12. From germline, CDR1 is LNHDA and CDR2 SQIVND (reference sequence). The CDR3 contains 16 residues. The CDR3 sequence: CASSTVDRATLYGYTF. For the CDR3, the DNA is TGTGCCAGTAGTACGGTAGACAGGGCTACGCTCTATGGCTACACCTTC.